The clone carrying this T cell receptor beta chain was seen at least ten times. Its specificity is not known. The CDR3 is made up of 14 amino acids. The germline CDR1 and CDR2 sequences are SQVTM and ANQGSEA. The trim removed 6 bases at V and 3 bases at J, leaving 7 bases unmatched. The data were taken from a study of blood T cells in healthy people across ages. Study-wide findings and caveats: Per million T cells, TCR beta diversity dropped roughly linearly as age increased. Higher diversity and more naive CD4+ cells were features of long-lived donors, compared to aged donors. The study lacked donor CMV status, which possibly confounded expanded clonotype changes.

Extraction yielded at least 5 micrograms of total RNA per sample. A second about 7 to 11 cycle PCR used barcoded and J-beta primers. Each CDR3 protein gets one entry after TCRdb re-called the 5' RACE reads with MiXCR. The sample shows about a million distinct CDR3 sequences, roughly 51% of them seen only once. The source is a woman in her sixties in good health. V is TRBV29-1 and J is TRBJ2-3; 9 bases agree with TRBD1. Sequencing was done on a sample of blood. DNA of the CDR3: TGCAGCGTCGCCGGGACAGGGATGACAGATACGCAGTATTTT. Translating gives CSVAGTGMTDTQYF.